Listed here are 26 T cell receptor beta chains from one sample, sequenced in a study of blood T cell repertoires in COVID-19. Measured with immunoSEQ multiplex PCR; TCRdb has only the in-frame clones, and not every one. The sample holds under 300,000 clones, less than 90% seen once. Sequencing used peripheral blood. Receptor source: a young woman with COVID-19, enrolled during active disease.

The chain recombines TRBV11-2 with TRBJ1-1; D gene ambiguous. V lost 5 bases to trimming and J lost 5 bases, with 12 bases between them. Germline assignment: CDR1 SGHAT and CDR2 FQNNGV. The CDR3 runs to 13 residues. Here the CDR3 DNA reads TGTGCCAGCAGCCTGGGCGGGGAGACTGAAGCTTTCTTT. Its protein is CASSLGGETEAFF.

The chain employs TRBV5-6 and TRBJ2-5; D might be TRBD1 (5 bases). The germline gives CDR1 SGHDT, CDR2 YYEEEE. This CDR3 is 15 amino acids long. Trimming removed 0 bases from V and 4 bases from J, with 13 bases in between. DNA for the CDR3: TGTGCCAGCAGCTTGGACCAGGGAACAAGAGAGACCCAGTACTTC. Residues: CASSLDQGTRETQYF. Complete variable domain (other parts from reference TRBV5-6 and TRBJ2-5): DAGVTQSPTHLIKTRGQQVTLRCSPKSGHDTVSWYQQALGQGPQFIFQYYEEEERQRGNFPDRFSGHQFPNYSSELNVNALLLGDSALYLCASSLDQGTRETQYFGPGTRLLVL.

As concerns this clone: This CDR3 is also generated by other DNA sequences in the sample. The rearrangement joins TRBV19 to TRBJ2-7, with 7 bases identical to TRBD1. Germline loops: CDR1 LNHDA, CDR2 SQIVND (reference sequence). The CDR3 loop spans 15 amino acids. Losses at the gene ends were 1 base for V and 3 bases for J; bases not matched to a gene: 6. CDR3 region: CASSIGTGGIYEQYF. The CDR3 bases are TGTGCCAGTAGTATAGGGACAGGAGGAATCTACGAGCAGTACTTC.

This chain's CDR3 is CASIPEERGTDTQYF. Here the CDR3 DNA reads TGCGCCAGCATCCCGGAGGAAAGGGGCACAGATACGCAGTATTTT. The J gene is TRBJ2-3, the V gene TRBV5-1, with D perhaps TRBD2 (5 bases). Trimming shortened V by 6 bases and J by 1 base, and 15 bases separated the two germline ends. The CDR3 spans 15 residues. The germline V gene encodes CDR1 SGHRS and CDR2 YFSETQ.

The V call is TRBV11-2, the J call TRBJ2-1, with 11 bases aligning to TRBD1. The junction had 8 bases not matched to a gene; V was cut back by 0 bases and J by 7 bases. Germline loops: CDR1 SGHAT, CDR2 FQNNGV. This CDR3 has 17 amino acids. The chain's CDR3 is CASSLEGTGGLSNEQFF. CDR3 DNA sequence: TGTGCCAGCAGCTTAGAGGGGACAGGGGGTTTGAGTAATGAGCAGTTCTTC.

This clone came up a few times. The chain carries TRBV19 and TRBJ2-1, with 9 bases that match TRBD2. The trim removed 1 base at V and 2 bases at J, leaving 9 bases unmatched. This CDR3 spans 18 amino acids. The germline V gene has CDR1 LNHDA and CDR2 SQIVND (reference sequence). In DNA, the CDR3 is TGTGCCAGTAGTATAGGCTTCCCAGCGGGGGGTACCTACAATGAGCAGTTCTTC. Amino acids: CASSIGFPAGGTYNEQFF.

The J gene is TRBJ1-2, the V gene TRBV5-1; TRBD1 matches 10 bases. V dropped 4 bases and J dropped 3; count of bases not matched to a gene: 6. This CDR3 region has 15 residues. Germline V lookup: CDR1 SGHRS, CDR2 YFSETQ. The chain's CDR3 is CASSTDRGAHYGYTF. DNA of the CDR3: TGCGCCAGCAGCACGGACAGGGGGGCTCACTATGGCTACACCTTC.

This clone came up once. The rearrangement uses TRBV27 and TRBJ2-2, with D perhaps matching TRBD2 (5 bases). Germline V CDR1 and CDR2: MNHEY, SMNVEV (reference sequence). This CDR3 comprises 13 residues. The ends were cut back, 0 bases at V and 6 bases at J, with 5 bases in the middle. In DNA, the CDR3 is TGTGCCAGCAGTTTATCGAGGGCCGGGGAGCTGTTTTTT. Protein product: CASSLSRAGELFF.

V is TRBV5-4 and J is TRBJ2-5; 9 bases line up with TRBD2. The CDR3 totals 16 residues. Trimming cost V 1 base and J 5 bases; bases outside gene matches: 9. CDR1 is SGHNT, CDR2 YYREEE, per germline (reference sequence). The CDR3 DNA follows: TGTGCCAGCAGCTTGAGGATAGCGGGGGTTGGTGAGACCCAGTACTTC. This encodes CASSLRIAGVGETQYF.

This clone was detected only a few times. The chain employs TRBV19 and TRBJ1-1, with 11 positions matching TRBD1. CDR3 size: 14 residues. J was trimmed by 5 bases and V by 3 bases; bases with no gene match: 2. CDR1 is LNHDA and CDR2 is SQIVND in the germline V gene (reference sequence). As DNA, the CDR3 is TGTGCCAGTAGTATGGACAGGGGGCTGACTGAAGCTTTCTTT. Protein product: CASSMDRGLTEAFF.

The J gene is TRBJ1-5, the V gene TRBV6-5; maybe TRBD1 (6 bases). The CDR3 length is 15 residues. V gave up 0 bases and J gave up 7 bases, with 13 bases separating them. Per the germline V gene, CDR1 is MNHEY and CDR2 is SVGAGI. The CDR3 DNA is TGTGCCAGCAGTTACTCAGGGGGAGAGGGACAGCCCCAGCATTTT. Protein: CASSYSGGEGQPQHF.

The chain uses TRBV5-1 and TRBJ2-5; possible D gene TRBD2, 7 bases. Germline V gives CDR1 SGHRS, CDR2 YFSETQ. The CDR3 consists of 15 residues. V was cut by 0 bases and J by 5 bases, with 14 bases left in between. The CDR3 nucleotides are TGCGCCAGCAGCTTGGCCGGGGGGCGCAGGGAGACCCAGTACTTC. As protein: CASSLAGGRRETQYF.

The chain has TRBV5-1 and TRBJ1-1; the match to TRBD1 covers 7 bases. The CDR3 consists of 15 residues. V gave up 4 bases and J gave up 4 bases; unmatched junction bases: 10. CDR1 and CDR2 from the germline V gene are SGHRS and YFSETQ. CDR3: CASSPRQGRSTEAFF. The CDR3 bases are TGCGCCAGCAGCCCAAGACAGGGTCGGAGCACTGAAGCTTTCTTT.

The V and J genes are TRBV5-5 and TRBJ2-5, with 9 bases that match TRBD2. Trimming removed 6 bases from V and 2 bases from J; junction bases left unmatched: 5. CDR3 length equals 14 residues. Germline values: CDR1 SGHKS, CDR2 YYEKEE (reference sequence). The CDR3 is CASNAGGMQETQYF. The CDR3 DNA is TGTGCCAGCAACGCGGGAGGGATGCAAGAGACCCAGTACTTC.

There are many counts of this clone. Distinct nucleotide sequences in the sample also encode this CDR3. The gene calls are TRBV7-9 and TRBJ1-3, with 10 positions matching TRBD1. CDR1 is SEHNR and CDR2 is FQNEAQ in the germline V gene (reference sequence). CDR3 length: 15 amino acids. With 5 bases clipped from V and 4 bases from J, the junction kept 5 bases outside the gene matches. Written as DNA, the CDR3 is TGTGCCAGCAGCCGACAGGGGGCCTCGGGAAACACCATATATTTT. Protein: CASSRQGASGNTIYF.

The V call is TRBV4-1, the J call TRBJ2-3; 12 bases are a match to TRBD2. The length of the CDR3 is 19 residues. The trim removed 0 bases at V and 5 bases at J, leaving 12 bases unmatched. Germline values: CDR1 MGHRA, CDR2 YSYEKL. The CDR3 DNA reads TGCGCCAGCAGCCAAGACTCAAGATCTAGCGGGGGGGCTAGAGATACGCAGTATTTT. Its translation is CASSQDSRSSGGARDTQYF.

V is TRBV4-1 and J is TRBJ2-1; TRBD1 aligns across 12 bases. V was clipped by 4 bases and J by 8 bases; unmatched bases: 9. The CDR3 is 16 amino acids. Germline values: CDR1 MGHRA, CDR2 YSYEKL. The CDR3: CASSPMGDRGQDEQFF. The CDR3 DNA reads TGCGCCAGCAGCCCAATGGGGGACAGGGGGCAGGATGAGCAGTTCTTC.

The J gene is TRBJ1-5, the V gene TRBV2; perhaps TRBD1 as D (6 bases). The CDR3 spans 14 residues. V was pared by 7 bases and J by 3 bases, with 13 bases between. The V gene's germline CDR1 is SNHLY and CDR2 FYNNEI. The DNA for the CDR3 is TGTGCCAGCAAGGGGGATACGTTCAATCAGCCCCAGCATTTT. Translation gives CASKGDTFNQPQHF.

The CDR3 DNA reads TGCGCCAGCAGCTTGGGACAGCTTAATTCACCCCTCCACTTT. Its protein is CASSLGQLNSPLHF. The gene calls are TRBV5-1 and TRBJ1-6; weak D call: TRBD1 (5 bases). Trimming removed 0 bases from V and 6 bases from J, with 7 bases in between. Germline V gene lookup returns CDR1 SGHRS and CDR2 YFSETQ. The CDR3 loop spans 14 amino acids. Variable domain in full (rest from reference TRBV5-1 and TRBJ1-6): KAGVTQTPRYLIKTRGQQVTLSCSPISGHRSVSWYQQTPGQGLQFLFEYFSETQRNKGNFPGRFSGRQFSNSRSEMNVSTLELGDSALYLCASSLGQLNSPLHFGNGTRLTVT.

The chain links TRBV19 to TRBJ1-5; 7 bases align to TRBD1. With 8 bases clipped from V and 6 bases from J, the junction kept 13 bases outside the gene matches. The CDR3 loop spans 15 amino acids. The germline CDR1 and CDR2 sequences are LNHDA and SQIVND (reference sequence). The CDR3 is CASGRGDSMGQPQHF. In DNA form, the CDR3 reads TGTGCCAGTGGGAGAGGGGACAGCATGGGTCAGCCCCAGCATTTT.

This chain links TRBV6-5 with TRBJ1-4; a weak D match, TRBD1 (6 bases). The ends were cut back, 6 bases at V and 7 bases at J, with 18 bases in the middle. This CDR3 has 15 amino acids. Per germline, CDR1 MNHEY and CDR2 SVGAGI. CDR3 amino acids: CASRSSGTKFEKLFF. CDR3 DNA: TGTGCCAGCAGATCCTCCGGGACAAAATTTGAAAAACTGTTTTTT.

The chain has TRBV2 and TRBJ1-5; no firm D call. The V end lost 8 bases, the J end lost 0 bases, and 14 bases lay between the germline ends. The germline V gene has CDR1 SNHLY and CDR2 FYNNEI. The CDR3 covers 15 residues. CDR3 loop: CASARWANSNQPQHF. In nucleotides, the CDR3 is TGTGCCAGCGCCAGGTGGGCGAATAGCAATCAGCCCCAGCATTTT.

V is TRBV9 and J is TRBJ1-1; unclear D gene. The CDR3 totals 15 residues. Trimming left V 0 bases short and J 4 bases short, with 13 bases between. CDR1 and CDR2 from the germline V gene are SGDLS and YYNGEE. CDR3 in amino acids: CASSVVAGEGTEAFF. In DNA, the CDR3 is TGTGCCAGCAGCGTAGTAGCCGGGGAGGGCACTGAAGCTTTCTTT.

The CDR3 spells CASSQPPGSLPEVETQYF. In DNA, the CDR3 is TGTGCCAGCAGCCAACCCCCCGGTTCACTCCCGGAGGTTGAGACCCAGTACTTC. The chain has TRBV3-1 (or the pseudogene TRBV3-2) and TRBJ2-5; a possible D gene is TRBD2 (5 bases). Trimming stripped 2 bases from V and 5 bases from J, with 24 bases between. The CDR3 consists of 18 residues. Germline values: CDR1 LGHDT, CDR2 YNNKEL (reference sequence).

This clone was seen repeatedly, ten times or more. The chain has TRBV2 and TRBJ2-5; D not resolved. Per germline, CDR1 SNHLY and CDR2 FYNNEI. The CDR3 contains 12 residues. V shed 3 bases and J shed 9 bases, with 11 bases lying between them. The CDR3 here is CASSELVSPQYF. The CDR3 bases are TGTGCCAGCAGTGAGTTAGTCTCGCCCCAGTACTTC.

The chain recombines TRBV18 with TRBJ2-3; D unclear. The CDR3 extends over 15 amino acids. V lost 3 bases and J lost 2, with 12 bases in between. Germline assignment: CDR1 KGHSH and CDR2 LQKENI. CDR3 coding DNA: TGTGCCAGCTCACCTGCTAGGTTTGTCACAGATACGCAGTATTTT. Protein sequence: CASSPARFVTDTQYF.